This record concerns one T cell receptor (beta chain) sequence. Its cognate antigen has yet to be identified. Base qualities are not at hand, and no much larger clone is one base apart. V is trimmed back by 4 bases and J by 1 base, and the junction contains 9 bases that no gene match accounts for. There are 16 amino acids in the CDR3, from cysteine to phenylalanine inclusive. This entry keeps only the CDR3 DNA: 48 bases, framed from base 1. The germline V gene gives CDR1 as MGHRA and CDR2 as YSYEKL. The receptor library was made with the immunoSEQ multiplex PCR assay. The source is immuneACCESS, and TCRdb retained only in-frame sequences with V and J called. Part of the clones is not carried over; for the studies checked, unresolved V genes explain less than half of this, and the remainder is unexplained. Across this sample there are tens of thousands of clones, with roughly 92% seen only once. 0.2% to 0.25% of the sample belongs to the ten largest clones.

The data stem from a study of T cell changes during pregnancy in multiple sclerosis (dated by TCRdb to the late 2010s). For context, the study as a whole: The study looked at changes in the T cell repertoire across pregnancy in women with multiple sclerosis.

The chain links TRBV4-1 with TRBJ1-2; 7 bases in the junction line up with TRBD1. The sequencing used CD4+ T cells from peripheral blood mononuclear cells, collected before pregnancy. The TCR was taken from a female donor with multiple sclerosis, enrolled in a pregnancy study. This receptor carries the CDR3 CASSPSPGQLNYGYTF. In nucleotides, the sequence is TGCGCCAGCAGCCCGTCACCGGGACAGCTTAACTATGGCTACACCTTC.